This TCR beta chain stems from a study of T cell repertoires in cytomegalovirus infection. Comments on this clonotype: The antigen remains unidentified.

The CDR3 contains 14 residues. With 2 bases clipped from V and 5 bases from J, the junction kept 3 bases outside the gene matches. The V gene's germline CDR1 is LNHDA and CDR2 SQIVND (reference sequence). TCRdb independently ran MiXCR on the reads; one entry per CDR3 protein. The sample carries 230,000 or so distinct CDR3 sequences, approximately 40% recorded once. The receptor was isolated from a human donor in good health (CMV status not recorded). Some clones in this sample may be carry-over from other donors' samples. This chain connects TRBV19 to TRBJ2-1; 7 positions agree with TRBD2. The sample in question was CD8+ T cells from cultured PBMCs, obtained from culture after CMV antigen stimulation. The CDR3 DNA follows: TGTGCCAGTAGTATAACGAGCGGGAACAATGAGCAGTTCTTC. This gives the protein CASSITSGNNEQFF. Complete variable domain (other parts from reference TRBV19 and TRBJ2-1): DGGITQSPKYLFRKEGQNVTLSCEQNLNHDAMYWYRQDPGQGLRLIYYSQIVNDFQKGDIAEGYSVSREKKESFPLTVTSAQKNPTAFYLCASSITSGNNEQFFGPGTRLTVL.